The 12 T cell receptor beta chains in this list originate from one sample, sequenced in a study of cytomegalovirus exposure and HLA in healthy donors. In the PCR, 60 Vbeta and 13 Jbeta primers were used. Assay used: immunoSEQ multiplex PCR; TCRdb lists only in-frame clones, some missing. The sample data list approximately 45,000 clones. The specimen was PBMCs. The receptors here all came from a male donor in good health and CMV-seronegative.

The CDR3 loop reads CASSGTGVDQPQHF. As DNA, the CDR3 is TGTGCCAGTAGTGGGACGGGGGTAGATCAGCCCCAGCATTTT. The chain recombines TRBV19 with TRBJ1-5; a possible D gene is TRBD1 (5 bases). The CDR3 loop spans 14 amino acids. Germline loops: CDR1 LNHDA, CDR2 SQIVND (reference sequence). V lost 5 bases and J 5 bases, leaving 13 bases between the germline ends. Full variable domain (outside the CDR3, taken from reference TRBV19 and TRBJ1-5): DGGITQSPKYLFRKEGQNVTLSCEQNLNHDAMYWYRQDPGQGLRLIYYSQIVNDFQKGDIAEGYSVSREKKESFPLTVTSAQKNPTAFYLCASSGTGVDQPQHFGDGTRLSIL.

This rearrangement joins TRBV13 to TRBJ1-1; D is undetermined. Per the germline V gene, CDR1 is PRHDT and CDR2 is FYEKMQ (reference sequence). There are 16 residues in the CDR3. The V and J ends lost 1 base and 6 bases respectively, with 18 bases between them. The CDR3 DNA is TGTGCCAGCAGCTTAGCCTTCGGGGAGGGAGGCGCTGAAGCTTTCTTT. Its protein product is CASSLAFGEGGAEAFF.

The genes are TRBV19 and TRBJ1-2, with 8 nucleotides matching TRBD1. J was trimmed by 4 bases and V by 6 bases; bases with no gene match: 7. The CDR3 is 14 residues long. Germline V gives CDR1 LNHDA, CDR2 SQIVND (reference sequence). CDR3 loop: CASRLTGEGYGYTF. CDR3 DNA sequence: TGTGCCAGTAGACTGACAGGGGAGGGCTATGGCTACACCTTC.

J is TRBJ1-1 and V is TRBV7-8, with unresolved D. Per the germline V gene, CDR1 is SGHVS and CDR2 is FQNEAQ. CDR3 length: 13 residues. V lost 1 base and J lost 4, with 7 bases in between. The CDR3 is CASSLDRVTEAFF. CDR3 in DNA: TGTGCCAGCAGCTTAGACCGAGTCACTGAAGCTTTCTTT.

V gene TRBV18 combines with J gene TRBJ1-1; no clear D gene. Germline V gene data show CDR1 as KGHSH and CDR2 as LQKENI. Trimming removed 3 bases from V and 4 bases from J, with 15 bases in between. This CDR3 has 15 residues. In nucleotides, the CDR3 is TGTGCCAGCTCACCTTTGAACACCGGCGGCACTGAAGCTTTCTTT. Protein: CASSPLNTGGTEAFF.

The chain joins TRBV29-1 to TRBJ2-7, with D possibly matching TRBD1 (5 bases). CDR1 and CDR2 (germline): SQVTM, ANQGSEA. Trimming pared 5 bases from V and 5 bases from J, leaving 13 bases between. CDR3 size: 12 residues. CDR3 DNA: TGCAGCGTTCGTCAGGCAGGGAACGAGCAGTACTTC. Amino acid sequence: CSVRQAGNEQYF.

This chain links TRBV4-2 with TRBJ1-1, with TRBD1 identical over 10 bases. After removal of 1 base from V and 4 bases from J, the junction contained 3 bases not matched to a gene. The CDR3 is made up of 15 amino acids. CDR1 LGHNA and CDR2 YNFKEQ come from the germline V gene. CDR3 in DNA: TGTGCCAGCAGCCAAGTTCGACAGGGGGCCACTGAAGCTTTCTTT. Protein sequence: CASSQVRQGATEAFF.

The genes are TRBV10-3 and TRBJ1-2, with 9 nucleotides matching TRBD1. Trimming cost V 3 bases and J 3 bases; bases outside gene matches: 5. CDR1 and CDR2 from the germline V gene are ENHRY and SYGVKD. The length of the CDR3 is 15 residues. CDR3 DNA sequence: TGTGCCATCAGTGATGGGACAGGGAAGGACTATGGCTACACCTTC. As protein: CAISDGTGKDYGYTF.

The chain couples TRBV5-1 to TRBJ2-5; D is possibly TRBD1 (6 bases). Germline V gene lookup returns CDR1 SGHRS and CDR2 YFSETQ. The CDR3 extends over 14 amino acids. V dropped 5 bases and J dropped 1 base, with 12 bases sitting between them. CDR3 residues: CASSGKGGQETQYF. The CDR3 DNA is TGCGCCAGCAGTGGGAAAGGGGGCCAAGAGACCCAGTACTTC.

The chain links TRBV30 to TRBJ1-2; TRBD1 matches 11 bases. V was clipped by 5 bases and J by 11 bases; unmatched bases: 7. This CDR3 has 12 amino acids. CDR1 and CDR2 (germline): GTSNPN, SVGIG (reference sequence). The CDR3 sequence is CAWAPGQGVYTF. The CDR3 region has the DNA TGTGCCTGGGCCCCGGGACAGGGGGTATACACCTTC.

The CDR3: CSVGGTGGFTEAFF. In DNA, the CDR3 is TGCAGCGTTGGGGGGACAGGGGGCTTCACTGAAGCTTTCTTT. The rearrangement links TRBV29-1 to TRBJ1-1, with TRBD1 identical over 12 bases. Germline V gene sequence: CDR1 SQVTM, CDR2 ANQGSEA. With 4 bases clipped from V and 4 bases from J, the junction kept 4 bases outside the gene matches. CDR3 size: 14 residues.

V usage is TRBV4-2 and J usage is TRBJ2-7; a weak D match, TRBD1 (5 bases). Trimming removed 1 base from V and 6 bases from J, with 7 bases in between. In germline, CDR1 is LGHNA, CDR2 YNFKEQ. CDR3 length: 12 residues. CDR3 in amino acids: CASSQVGAEQYF. The CDR3 DNA sequence: TGTGCCAGCAGCCAAGTAGGGGCCGAGCAGTACTTC.